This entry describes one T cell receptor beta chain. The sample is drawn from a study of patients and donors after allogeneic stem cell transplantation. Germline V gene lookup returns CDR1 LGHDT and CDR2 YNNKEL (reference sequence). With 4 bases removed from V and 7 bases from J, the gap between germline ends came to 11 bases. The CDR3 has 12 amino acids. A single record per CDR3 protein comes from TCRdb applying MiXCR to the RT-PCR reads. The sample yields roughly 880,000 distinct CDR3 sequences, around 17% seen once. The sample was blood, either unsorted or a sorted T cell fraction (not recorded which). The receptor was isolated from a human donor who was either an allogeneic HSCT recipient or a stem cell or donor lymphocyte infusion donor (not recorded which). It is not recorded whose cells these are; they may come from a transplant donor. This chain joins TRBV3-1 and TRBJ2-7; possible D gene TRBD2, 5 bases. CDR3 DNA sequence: TGTGCCAGCAGCCTGTATTCGGGGGAGCAGTACTTC. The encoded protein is CASSLYSGEQYF.